This entry features one T cell receptor beta chain sequence. Antigen: not known. PCR was performed using 60 Vbeta and 13 Jbeta primers. Generated by immunoSEQ multiplex PCR, the TCRdb table keeps only in-frame clones and is missing some. The sample yields about 210,000 clones, 65% to 85% seen once. This sample is part of a study of cytomegalovirus exposure and HLA in healthy donors. Overall study: Roughly 86 million unique TCRs from HLA-typed donors made up an early data release. Whole-study results and caveats: Analysis was performed later, and it showed HLA-associated TCR beta chains to be more clonally expanded than equally common others. A later analysis found common viral pathogens apparently linked to several of the most significant clusters.

The CDR3 has 16 residues. CDR1 is MNHEY and CDR2 is SMNVEV in the germline V gene (reference sequence). V gave up 6 bases and J gave up 1 base; unmatched junction bases: 8. Sequencing input: PBMCs. This clonotype was sampled from a man younger than 40 in good health and CMV-seronegative. The chain is built from TRBV27 and TRBJ2-3; 9 nucleotides match TRBD1. CDR3 sequence (DNA): TGTGCCAGCAGGGTACAGGGGGCCTTTGGCACAGATACGCAGTATTTT. Amino acid sequence: CASRVQGAFGTDTQYF.